This is a list of T cell receptor beta chains from one sample in a study of blood T cell repertoires in COVID-19. This table comes from immunoSEQ multiplex PCR, and its TCRdb copy is limited to in-frame clones, with some not included. The data contain approximately 270,000 clones, 87% of them singletons. Sequencing input: peripheral blood. These receptor sequences come from a man aged 18 to 30 with active or convalescent COVID-19. Both conserved end residues are part of each CDR3. The D gene is left open where the match is weak. Clone size, where shown, is once, few, many, or a class for clones that have expanded.

CDR3 DNA: TGTGCCAGCAGGGGACAGGGGGCCGCCCCCCCAGAAGCTTTCTTT
CDR3 protein: CASRGQGAAPPEAFF
clone size: NA
J gene: TRBJ1-1
D gene: TRBD1
V gene: TRBV6-5

CDR3 DNA: TGTGCCAGCTATACCTGGGGACAGATGAACACTGAAGCTTTCTTT
CDR3 protein: CASYTWGQMNTEAFF
clone size: NA
J gene: TRBJ1-1
D gene: TRBD1
V gene: TRBV28

CDR3 DNA: TGCGCCAGCAGCCAGGGACAGGGTAGTGGTGAGCAGTTCTTC
CDR3 protein: CASSQGQGSGEQFF
clone size: NA
J gene: TRBJ2-1
D gene: TRBD1
V gene: TRBV5-1

CDR3 DNA: TGTGCCAGCAGTTACTCGGAGACAGGAGCTCTTGGCTACACCTTC
CDR3 protein: CASSYSETGALGYTF
clone size: NA
J gene: TRBJ1-2
D gene: NA
V gene: TRBV6-5

CDR3 DNA: TGTGCCAGCAGCTTGGGTTATCCTGGTAGGGCGGGGGGGCATACGCAGTATTTT
CDR3 protein: CASSLGYPGRAGGHTQYF
clone size: NA
J gene: TRBJ2-3
D gene: TRBD2
V gene: TRBV7-3

CDR3 DNA: TGCGCCAGCAGCCTCCTGACCTCGACGGGCACTGAAGCTTTCTTT
CDR3 protein: CASSLLTSTGTEAFF
clone size: few
J gene: TRBJ1-1
D gene: NA
V gene: TRBV4-1

CDR3 DNA: TGTGCCAGCAGTTTACGCAGGGGGCTTGGTCGCAATCAGCCCCAGCATTTT
CDR3 protein: CASSLRRGLGRNQPQHF
clone size: NA
J gene: TRBJ1-5
D gene: TRBD1
V gene: TRBV28

CDR3 DNA: TGCAGTGCTAGCGGTTCAGAGACCCAGTACTTC
CDR3 protein: CSASGSETQYF
clone size: NA
J gene: TRBJ2-5
D gene: NA
V gene: TRBV20-1

CDR3 DNA: TGTGCCAGCAGCCAAAGGGGTCCCACAGATACGCAGTATTTT
CDR3 protein: CASSQRGPTDTQYF
clone size: NA
J gene: TRBJ2-3
D gene: NA
V gene: TRBV14

CDR3 DNA: TGCGCCAGCAGCCAGAGACTAGCGCAAGAGACCCAGTACTTC
CDR3 protein: CASSQRLAQETQYF
clone size: NA
J gene: TRBJ2-5
D gene: TRBD2
V gene: TRBV5-1

CDR3 DNA: TGTGCCAGCAGTCCCCGACAGGGCGCTCTTGGTACGCAGTATTTT
CDR3 protein: CASSPRQGALGTQYF
clone size: NA
J gene: TRBJ2-3
D gene: TRBD1
V gene: TRBV6-5

CDR3 DNA: TGTGCCAGCAGCTTAGATGGCAGATCTGGCTACACCTTC
CDR3 protein: CASSLDGRSGYTF
clone size: NA
J gene: TRBJ1-2
D gene: NA
V gene: TRBV7-8

CDR3 DNA: TGTGCCAGCAGCTTAGTCTTGGGACAGAAAGCTTTCTTT
CDR3 protein: CASSLVLGQKAFF
clone size: NA
J gene: TRBJ1-1
D gene: TRBD1
V gene: TRBV11-2

CDR3 DNA: TGTGCCAGCAGTGAAGCAGCGACAGGGAGCAATCAGCCCCAGCATTTT
CDR3 protein: CASSEAATGSNQPQHF
clone size: NA
J gene: TRBJ1-5
D gene: TRBD1
V gene: TRBV6-1

CDR3 DNA: TGTGCCAGTAGAACAGGGGGCGTTCAGTGGCAGCCCCAGCATTTT
CDR3 protein: CASRTGGVQWQPQHF
clone size: NA
J gene: TRBJ1-5
D gene: TRBD1
V gene: TRBV19

CDR3 DNA: TGTGCCAGCAGCCTAGGACAGGGGGGCTACACCTTC
CDR3 protein: CASSLGQGGYTF
clone size: NA
J gene: TRBJ1-2
D gene: TRBD1
V gene: TRBV14

CDR3 DNA: TGTGCCGGGCAGCGACCTGGGGGGATCCAAGAGACCCAGTACTTC
CDR3 protein: CAGQRPGGIQETQYF
clone size: few
J gene: TRBJ2-5
D gene: NA
V gene: TRBV2

CDR3 DNA: TGTGCCAGCAGTGAATACAGGAGGGGCGCCAAAAACATTCAGTACTTC
CDR3 protein: CASSEYRRGAKNIQYF
clone size: once
J gene: TRBJ2-4
D gene: NA
V gene: TRBV2

CDR3 DNA: TGCGCCAGCAGCCAAGGCACTATCACCGGGGAGCTGTTTTTT
CDR3 protein: CASSQGTITGELFF
clone size: NA
J gene: TRBJ2-2
D gene: NA
V gene: TRBV4-3

CDR3 DNA: TGTGCCAGCAGTTTAATAGCGGGAGGGCAACCTGAGCAGTTCTTC
CDR3 protein: CASSLIAGGQPEQFF
clone size: NA
J gene: TRBJ2-1
D gene: TRBD2
V gene: TRBV27

CDR3 DNA: TGTGCCAGCAGCGGAGACAGTTTCACTGAAGCTTTCTTT
CDR3 protein: CASSGDSFTEAFF
clone size: once
J gene: TRBJ1-1
D gene: NA
V gene: TRBV9

CDR3 DNA: TGTGCCAGTAGTATCGCTGACAGGGGGCCCACAGATACGCAGTATTTT
CDR3 protein: CASSIADRGPTDTQYF
clone size: once
J gene: TRBJ2-3
D gene: TRBD1
V gene: TRBV19

CDR3 DNA: TGTGCCAGCAGCCCCTCCTCGGGACTAGCTGACGAGCAGTACTTC
CDR3 protein: CASSPSSGLADEQYF
clone size: NA
J gene: TRBJ2-7
D gene: TRBD2
V gene: TRBV9

CDR3 DNA: TGTGCCAGCAACCCTCCAGGGGGCAGAGATAGCAATCAGCCCCAGCATTTT
CDR3 protein: CASNPPGGRDSNQPQHF
clone size: NA
J gene: TRBJ1-5
D gene: TRBD1
V gene: TRBV5-8

CDR3 DNA: TGCGCCAGCAGCTTGTTCAGCTCCTATAATTCACCCCTCCACTTT
CDR3 protein: CASSLFSSYNSPLHF
clone size: NA
J gene: TRBJ1-6
D gene: NA
V gene: TRBV5-1

CDR3 DNA: TGTGCCAGCAGTTTCCCAGACAGGCCGAACACTGAAGCTTTCTTT
CDR3 protein: CASSFPDRPNTEAFF
clone size: NA
J gene: TRBJ1-1
D gene: NA
V gene: TRBV28